The present entry profiles one T cell receptor (beta chain) with its context. Its antigen remains unknown. These data originate in a study of naive and memory T cell subsets. The CDR3 runs 15 residues. Germline CDR1 is SGHVS and CDR2 is FQNEAQ. V dropped 5 bases and J dropped 5 bases, with 16 bases sitting between them. Study-level results: From naive to CM, EM and EMRA, diversity decreased and Gini increased.

An equimolar mix of two oligonucleotides served as the beta constant-region primer for TRBC1 and TRBC2. Four rounds of PCR amplified the ligated cDNA using nested alpha and beta constant-region primers plus SP2. TCRdb called the UMI-ligation and nested PCR reads again in MiXCR, with one record for every CDR3 protein. The sample records around 130,000 distinct CDR3 sequences, around 35% being singletons. Sequencing used central memory CD4+ T cells from blood. This chain connects TRBV7-8 to TRBJ2-1; the D gene could be TRBD1 or TRBD2 (5 bases each). This clonotype originated in a human donor in good health. DNA for the CDR3: TGTGCCAGCAGCCTAAGCCACGGGGCTAACAATGAGCAGTTCTTC. This translates into CASSLSHGANNEQFF.